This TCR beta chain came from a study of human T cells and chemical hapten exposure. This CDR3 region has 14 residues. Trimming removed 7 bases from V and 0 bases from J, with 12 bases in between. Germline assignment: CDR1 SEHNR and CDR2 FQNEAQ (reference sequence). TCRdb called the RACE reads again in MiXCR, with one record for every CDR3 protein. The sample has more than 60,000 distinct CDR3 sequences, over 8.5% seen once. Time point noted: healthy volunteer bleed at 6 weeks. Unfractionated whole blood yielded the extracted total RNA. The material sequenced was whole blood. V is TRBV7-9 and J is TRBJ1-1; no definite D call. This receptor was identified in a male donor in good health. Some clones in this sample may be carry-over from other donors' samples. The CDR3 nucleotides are TGTGCCAGCACCCCGCCGGGGATGAACACTGAAGCTTTCTTT. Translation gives CASTPPGMNTEAFF.